This T cell receptor beta chain was captured by sequencing in a study of cytomegalovirus exposure and HLA in healthy donors (dated by TCRdb to the late 2010s). General notes on the study: The 500 to 700 repertoires of the first cohort and the roughly 110 validation repertoires were produced on the same platform, according to a later analysis. The study was designed to test whether signatures of past pathogen exposure could be identified by cataloging public T cell receptors. A separate validation cohort of 100 to 150 different subjects was used in addition to the roughly 700-subject first cohort. The study combined high-throughput TCR immunosequencing, statistical association of individual TCRs with disease status, and machine learning to predict cytomegalovirus infection status. Overall results and qualifications from the work: A later analysis found that TCRs clustered in the first cohort also tended to co-occur in the approximately 120 validation repertoires, with approximately 94% of cluster scores above 0. While some public TCRs were present in many individuals, most TCR sequences turned up only very rarely across donors. All 120 or so repertoires were used to score co-occurrence in the validation cohort in a later analysis, because that analysis had no HLA typing for the cohort. It was suggested by the authors that the approach could potentially be generalized to other disease states and immunological phenotypes. The study listed 150 to 200 TCR beta chains as associated with cytomegalovirus. The classifier was reported to diagnose cytomegalovirus status with high specificity and sensitivity in both the original cohort and the validation cohort. In vitro tests confirmed that a few of the cytomegalovirus-associated TCR beta chains recognize cytomegalovirus antigens.

With respect to this clone: There is no known antigen for this receptor. It has no much larger one-base neighbor in the sample; base qualities were not kept.

CDR1 is given as SGDLS and CDR2 as YYNGEE, both from the germline V gene. Including the terminal cysteine and phenylalanine, the CDR3 comprises 18 residues. Just the 54-base CDR3 DNA is kept, in frame starting at base 1. From V the trimming removes 3 bases and from J it removes 0 bases, while the gene matches leave 9 bases of the junction unaccounted for. Separate from the roughly 650-subject first cohort, the validation cohort of 95 to 150 subjects was the group to which the donors belonged. The library was produced with the immunoSEQ multiplex PCR assay. Per the authors' processing: A statistical classification framework was built to diagnose cytomegalovirus status from the catalog of TCR beta chain sequences. TCRdb stores this immuneACCESS table with in-frame sequences only. Part of the clones is absent; in the studies checked, under half of the shortfall reflects unresolved V genes, and no reason is known for the rest. The V and J calls and clone size come from that table; D and trimming were worked out from the DNA. This sample holds about 100,000 clones; 90% to 97% were observed only once. The ten largest clones represent 0.67% of the sample.

This TCR was recovered from a woman between 18 and 29 years old in good health and CMV-seronegative. The chain is encoded by TRBV9 joined to TRBJ2-3; 11 bases in the junction line up with TRBD2. Source material: PBMCs. The DNA sequence follows: TGTGCCAGCAGCGCGACTAGCGGGGCGGTAGATAGCACAGATACGCAGTATTTT. The encoded protein is CASSATSGAVDSTDTQYF. The full variable domain, completed from the reference TRBV9 and TRBJ2-3 proteins outside the CDR3, reads DSGVTQTPKHLITATGQRVTLRCSPRSGDLSVYWYQQSLDQGLQFLIQYYNGEERAKGNILERFSAQQFPDLHSELNLSSLELGDSALYFCASSATSGAVDSTDTQYFGPGTRLTVL.